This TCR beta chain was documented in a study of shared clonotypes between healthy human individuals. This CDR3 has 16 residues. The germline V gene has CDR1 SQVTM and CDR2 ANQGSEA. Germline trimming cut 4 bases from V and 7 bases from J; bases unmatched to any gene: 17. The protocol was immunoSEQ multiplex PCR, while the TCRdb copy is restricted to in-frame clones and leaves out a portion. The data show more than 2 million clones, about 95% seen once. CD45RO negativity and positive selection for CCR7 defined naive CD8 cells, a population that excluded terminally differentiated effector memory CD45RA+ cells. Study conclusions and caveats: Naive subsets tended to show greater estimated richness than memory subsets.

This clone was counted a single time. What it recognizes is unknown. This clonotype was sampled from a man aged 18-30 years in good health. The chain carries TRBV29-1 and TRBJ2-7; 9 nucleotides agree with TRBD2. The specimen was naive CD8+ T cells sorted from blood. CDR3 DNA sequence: TGCAGCGTTGTGAGCGGGGGGAACAACTCAGTATTGGAGCAGTACTTC. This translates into CSVVSGGNNSVLEQYF.